Below are 22 T cell receptor beta chains sequenced from a single sample in a study of blood T cell repertoires in COVID-19. Libraries were prepared by immunoSEQ multiplex PCR; TCRdb keeps only in-frame clonotypes and omits some of them. The sample gives roughly 250,000 clones, around nine tenths of which show up once; approximately 9.4% is in the top ten. The source material was peripheral blood. The receptors here all came from a man aged 40-50 years who had recovered from COVID-19.

V gene TRBV6-5 combines with J gene TRBJ1-1; maybe TRBD1 (5 bases). The V end lost 8 bases, the J end lost 5 bases, and 18 bases lay between the germline ends. The CDR3 spans 14 residues. Germline assignment: CDR1 MNHEY and CDR2 SVGAGI. CDR3 coding DNA: TGTGCCAGCCATCGGGGAGGGCGGGGGACTGAAGCTTTCTTT. This encodes CASHRGGRGTEAFF.

The chain employs TRBV7-6 and TRBJ2-1; 15 nucleotides line up with TRBD2. The CDR3 sequence is 18 residues long. The trim removed 5 bases at V and 2 bases at J, leaving 7 bases unmatched. The germline V gene has CDR1 SGHVS and CDR2 FNYEAQ. DNA for the CDR3: TGTGCCAGCAGCACCGGGGGACTAGCGGGAGGTACCTACAATGAGCAGTTCTTC. Its translation: CASSTGGLAGGTYNEQFF.

The chain is built from TRBV6-2 or TRBV6-3 and TRBJ2-7; 7 bases are a match to TRBD1. Germline V gene sequence: CDR1 MNHEY, CDR2 SVGEGT. With 2 bases clipped from V and 0 bases from J, the junction kept 4 bases outside the gene matches. The CDR3 has 15 residues. The DNA for the CDR3 is TGTGCCAGCAGTTACCCCGGACAGGTCTCCTACGAGCAGTACTTC. Protein product: CASSYPGQVSYEQYF.

The DNA for the CDR3 is TGTGCCAGCAGCCAAGATGAGGTGGGACTACTCCAAGAGACCCAGTACTTC. Its protein is CASSQDEVGLLQETQYF. J is TRBJ2-5 and V is TRBV3-1 (or the pseudogene TRBV3-2); 7 positions agree with TRBD2. Trimming at V came to 0 bases and at J to 1 base, leaving 8 bases not matched to a gene. CDR3 length equals 17 residues. The germline V gene encodes CDR1 LGHDT and CDR2 YNNKEL (reference sequence).

This chain joins TRBV5-1 and TRBJ2-2; D not certain. The CDR3 consists of 14 residues. Germline CDR1 reads SGHRS; CDR2 reads YFSETQ. V lost 0 bases, J lost 6 bases, and 9 bases lay in between. CDR3 residues: CASSLAVGSGELFF. CDR3 coding DNA: TGCGCCAGCAGCTTGGCCGTCGGTTCCGGGGAGCTGTTTTTT.

The chain uses TRBV6-6 and TRBJ2-1, with 10 nucleotides matching TRBD2. Germline values: CDR1 MNHNY, CDR2 SVGAGI (reference sequence). The CDR3 is 16 amino acids. V was clipped by 4 bases and J by 6 bases; unmatched bases: 9. The CDR3 spells CASSSTEAGGGNEQFF. Written as DNA, the CDR3 is TGTGCCAGCAGTTCGACTGAAGCGGGGGGGGGCAATGAGCAGTTCTTC.

This rearrangement joins TRBV11-3 to TRBJ2-5; TRBD1 agrees at 8 bases. V gave up 5 bases and J gave up 5 bases; unmatched junction bases: 4. Germline assignment: CDR1 SGHNT and CDR2 YENEEA. There are 13 residues in the CDR3. CDR3 DNA sequence: TGTGCCAGCAGCCCACAGGGGGTCGAGACCCAGTACTTC. Amino acid sequence: CASSPQGVETQYF.

V gene TRBV11-2 combines with J gene TRBJ2-1, with D possibly TRBD2 on 6 matching bases. The CDR3 runs 17 residues. Germline values: CDR1 SGHAT, CDR2 FQNNGV. Trimming stripped 4 bases from V and 0 bases from J, with 16 bases between. CDR3 sequence (DNA): TGTGCCAGCAGCTCAATTAGCGGCCTGAGCTCCTACAATGAGCAGTTCTTC. Protein product: CASSSISGLSSYNEQFF.

The rearrangement joins TRBV7-8 to TRBJ2-1; D remains ambiguous. The CDR3 contains 14 residues. Germline V gene sequence: CDR1 SGHVS, CDR2 FQNEAQ. V dropped 1 base and J dropped 5 bases, with 9 bases sitting between them. DNA for the CDR3: TGTGCCAGCAGCTTAGTACGACTTAACAATGAGCAGTTCTTC. This translates into CASSLVRLNNEQFF.

This clone has only a few counts. This rearrangement joins TRBV14 to TRBJ1-6; 7 positions agree with TRBD1. The CDR3 has 15 amino acids. With V trimmed by 4 bases and J by 8 bases, 8 bases remained unmatched. CDR1 SGHDN and CDR2 FVKESK come from the germline V gene. CDR3 bases: TGTGCCAGCAGCCGAAACAGGGGAAGGCATTCACCCCTCCACTTT. Amino acid sequence: CASSRNRGRHSPLHF.

This clone was picked up a small number of times. The chain joins TRBV15 to TRBJ1-1; D is unclear. This CDR3 spans 12 amino acids. Germline values: CDR1 LNHNV, CDR2 YYDKDF (reference sequence). The V end lost 1 base, the J end lost 6 bases, and 6 bases lay between the germline ends. The CDR3 is CATSRARPEAFF. CDR3 nucleotide sequence: TGTGCCACCAGCAGAGCCAGGCCTGAAGCTTTCTTT.

This chain uses TRBV5-1 with TRBJ2-3; no reliable D call. The CDR3 sequence is 11 residues long. V lost 7 bases, J lost 7 bases, and 10 bases lay in between. From germline, CDR1 is SGHRS and CDR2 YFSETQ. The CDR3 coding sequence is TGCGCCAGCCTCCCAAACAATACGCAGTATTTT. Protein product: CASLPNNTQYF.

This chain joins TRBV19 and TRBJ1-2; 11 bases agree with TRBD1. Losses at the gene ends were 3 bases for V and 4 bases for J; bases not matched to a gene: 7. The germline V gene has CDR1 LNHDA and CDR2 SQIVND (reference sequence). CDR3 length: 16 residues. The CDR3 DNA is TGTGCCAGTAGTATTCTGGGGACAGGGGGTTTCTATGGCTACACCTTC. It encodes CASSILGTGGFYGYTF.

This sequence joins TRBV4-1 and TRBJ2-7; weak D call: TRBD2 (5 bases). CDR3 size: 14 residues. Germline CDR1 and CDR2: MGHRA and YSYEKL. The ends were cut back, 3 bases at V and 4 bases at J, with 13 bases in the middle. CDR3 sequence: CASSHLGGVYEQYF. The CDR3 DNA sequence: TGCGCCAGCAGCCACCTCGGAGGAGTTTACGAGCAGTACTTC.

The chain couples TRBV7-8 to TRBJ2-7, with D possibly TRBD2 on 6 matching bases. CDR1 SGHVS and CDR2 FQNEAQ come from the germline V gene. Trimming took 4 bases from V and 2 from J, leaving 15 bases between them. The CDR3 spans 15 residues. The CDR3, as DNA: TGTGCCAGCAGCTGGCTAGGAGGGTGGACCTACGAGCAGTACTTC. Its protein product is CASSWLGGWTYEQYF.

The chain uses TRBV7-9 and TRBJ1-1; 7 bases are a match to TRBD1. The CDR3 totals 13 residues. Germline V CDR1 and CDR2: SEHNR, FQNEAQ (reference sequence). Unmatched junction bases numbered 2, after V lost 3 bases and J lost 4 bases. CDR3 residues: CASSFEGATEAFF. The CDR3, as DNA: TGTGCCAGCAGCTTCGAGGGGGCCACTGAAGCTTTCTTT.

This chain links TRBV30 with TRBJ1-6; the D is unclear. Per the germline V gene, CDR1 is GTSNPN and CDR2 is SVGIG (reference sequence). The germline V and J ends were trimmed by 2 bases and 6 bases, with 8 bases remaining between them. The CDR3 runs 13 residues. As DNA, the CDR3 is TGTGCCTGGAGTCTGGCGGTTAATTCACCCCTCCACTTT. This encodes CAWSLAVNSPLHF.

The chain links TRBV27 to TRBJ1-2, with 7 bases fitting TRBD1. CDR1 is MNHEY and CDR2 is SMNVEV in the germline V gene (reference sequence). The CDR3 runs 14 residues. With 5 bases clipped from V and 6 bases from J, the junction kept 9 bases outside the gene matches. The CDR3 loop is CASSPTTGRDGYTF. The CDR3 bases are TGTGCCAGCAGTCCAACGACAGGGCGGGATGGCTACACCTTC.

The chain couples TRBV7-9 to TRBJ1-1; 9 bases agree with TRBD1. V dropped 5 bases and J dropped 5; count of bases not matched to a gene: 9. Per the germline V gene, CDR1 is SEHNR and CDR2 is FQNEAQ (reference sequence). The CDR3 sequence is 15 residues long. CDR3 in DNA: TGTGCCAGCAGCACGGGGACAGGGCTAATGACTGAAGCTTTCTTT. Translated: CASSTGTGLMTEAFF.

Comment on this clone: One end of the junction is discordant with germline, which a read error may explain. The rearrangement links TRBV10-3 to TRBJ2-1; tentatively, D is TRBD2 (6 bases). The V gene's germline CDR1 is ENHRY and CDR2 SYGVKD. The CDR3 contains 18 residues. CDR3 amino acids: CVISESQSTGVSYNEQFF. As DNA, the CDR3 is TGTGTCATCAGTGAGTCACAAAGCACGGGGGTCTCCTACAATGAGCAGTTCTTC.

The sample holds one count of this clone. The chain has TRBV4-2 and TRBJ2-7, with 8 bases lining up with TRBD1. This CDR3 is built from 17 residues. CDR1 and CDR2 from the germline V gene are LGHNA and YNFKEQ. The V segment lost 0 bases and the J segment 3 bases; nucleotides outside the gene matches: 10. CDR3 amino acids: CASSQDLADRADYEQYF. The CDR3 coding sequence is TGTGCCAGCAGCCAAGATCTCGCGGACAGGGCAGACTACGAGCAGTACTTC.

The chain employs TRBV7-6 and TRBJ2-5; D is undetermined. CDR1 is SGHVS and CDR2 is FNYEAQ in the germline V gene. Deletions cut 1 base from V and 4 bases from J, with 7 bases between. The CDR3 spans 13 residues. The CDR3 is CASSLDSLETQYF. The DNA of the CDR3 is TGTGCCAGCAGCTTAGATTCTTTAGAGACCCAGTACTTC. Together with reference TRBV7-6 and TRBJ2-5, the CDR3 gives the full variable domain: GAGVSQSPRYKVTKRGQDVALRCDPISGHVSLYWYRQALGQGPEFLTYFNYEAQQDKSGLPNDRFSAERPEGSISTLTIQRTEQRDSAMYRCASSLDSLETQYFGPGTRLLVL.